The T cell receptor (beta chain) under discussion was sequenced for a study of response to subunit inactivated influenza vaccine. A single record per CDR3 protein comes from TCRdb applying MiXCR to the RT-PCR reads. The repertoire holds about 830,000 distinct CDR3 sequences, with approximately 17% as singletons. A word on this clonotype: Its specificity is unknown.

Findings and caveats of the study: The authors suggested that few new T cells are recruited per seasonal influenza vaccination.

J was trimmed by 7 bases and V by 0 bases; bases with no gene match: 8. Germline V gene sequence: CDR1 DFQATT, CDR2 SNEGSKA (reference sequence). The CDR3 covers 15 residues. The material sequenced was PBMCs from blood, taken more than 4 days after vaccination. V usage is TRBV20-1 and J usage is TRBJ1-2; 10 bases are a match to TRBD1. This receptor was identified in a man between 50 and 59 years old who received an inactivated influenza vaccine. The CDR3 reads CSARDPGTGEGGYTF. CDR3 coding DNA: TGCAGTGCTAGAGACCCCGGGACAGGGGAGGGTGGCTACACCTTC.